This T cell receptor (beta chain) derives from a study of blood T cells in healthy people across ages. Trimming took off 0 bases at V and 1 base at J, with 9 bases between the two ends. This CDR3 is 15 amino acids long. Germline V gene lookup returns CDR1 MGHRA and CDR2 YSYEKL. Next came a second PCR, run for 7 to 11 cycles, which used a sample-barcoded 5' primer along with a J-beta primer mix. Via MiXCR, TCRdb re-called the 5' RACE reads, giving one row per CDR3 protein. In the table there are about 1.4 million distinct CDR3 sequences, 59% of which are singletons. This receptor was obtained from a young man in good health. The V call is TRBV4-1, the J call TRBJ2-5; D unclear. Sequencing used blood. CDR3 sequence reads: CASSQDSGAQETQYF. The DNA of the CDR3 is TGCGCCAGCAGCCAAGATTCCGGCGCCCAAGAGACCCAGTACTTC.